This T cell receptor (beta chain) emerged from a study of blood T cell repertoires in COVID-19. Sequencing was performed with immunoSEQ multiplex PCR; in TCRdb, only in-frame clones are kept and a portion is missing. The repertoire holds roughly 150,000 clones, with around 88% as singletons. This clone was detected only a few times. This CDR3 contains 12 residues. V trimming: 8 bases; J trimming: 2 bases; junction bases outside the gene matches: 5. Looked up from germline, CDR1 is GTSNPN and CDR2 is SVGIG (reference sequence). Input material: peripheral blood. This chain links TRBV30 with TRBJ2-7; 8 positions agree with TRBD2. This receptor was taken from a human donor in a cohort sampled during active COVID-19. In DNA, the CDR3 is TGTGCCGGGTCGGGGGGGACCTACGAGCAGTACTTC. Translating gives CAGSGGTYEQYF.